Presented here are 10 T cell receptor beta chains from one specimen sequenced in a study of blood T cell repertoires in COVID-19. Using immunoSEQ multiplex PCR, the repertoire was profiled, and TCRdb retains in-frame clones only, with some absent. Of about 88,000 clones listed, 75% to 90% are singletons. Sequencing was carried out using peripheral blood. The receptors shown here come from a male donor with acute or convalescent COVID-19.

V and J are TRBV6-6 and TRBJ2-3; the D gene is possibly TRBD1 (6 bases). The CDR3 consists of 14 residues. Trimming stripped 2 bases from V and 6 bases from J, with 12 bases between. CDR1 and CDR2 (germline): MNHNY, SVGAGI (reference sequence). The CDR3 DNA is TGTGCCAGCAGTTACGGGAAGGGGGTGGATACGCAGTATTTT. This encodes CASSYGKGVDTQYF.

This sequence joins TRBV5-1 and TRBJ1-1; the match to TRBD1 covers 11 bases. Losses at the gene ends were 8 bases for V and 3 bases for J; bases not matched to a gene: 3. CDR3 size: 13 residues. Germline loops: CDR1 SGHRS, CDR2 YFSETQ. The CDR3 is CASQGQGDTEAFF. CDR3 nucleotides: TGCGCCAGTCAGGGACAGGGGGACACTGAAGCTTTCTTT.

The J gene is TRBJ1-2, the V gene TRBV6-6; the D gene is possibly TRBD1 (6 bases). CDR1 is MNHNY, CDR2 SVGAGI, per germline (reference sequence). Trimming removed 7 bases from V and 2 bases from J, with 11 bases in between. The CDR3 loop spans 13 amino acids. CDR3 sequence: CASNYGQNYGYTF. CDR3 bases: TGTGCCAGCAACTACGGACAGAACTATGGCTACACCTTC.

The rearrangement links TRBV18 to TRBJ2-5, with a tentative D call TRBD2 (6 bases). Germline CDR1 KGHSH, CDR2 LQKENI. V lost 2 bases and J 7 bases, leaving 14 bases between the germline ends. This CDR3 has 14 residues. As DNA, the CDR3 is TGTGCCAGCTCACCAGGGACTTCGGCAGGGACCCAGTACTTC. Translated: CASSPGTSAGTQYF.

The rearrangement uses TRBV7-6 and TRBJ1-1; a possible D gene is TRBD1 (5 bases). The CDR3 is 14 residues long. In germline, CDR1 is SGHVS, CDR2 FNYEAQ. V was trimmed by 5 bases and J by 0 bases, leaving 10 bases between them. The CDR3, as DNA: TGTGCCAGCAGCCAGGACACGATGAACACTGAAGCTTTCTTT. Translating it yields CASSQDTMNTEAFF.

The chain employs TRBV24-1 and TRBJ2-5; D remains unclear. Trimming left V 0 bases short and J 0 bases short, with 4 bases between. This CDR3 region has 14 residues. CDR1 and CDR2 (germline): KGHDR, SFDVKD. The CDR3 DNA follows: TGTGCCACCAGTGATTTGACTTACCAAGAGACCCAGTACTTC. It yields the protein CATSDLTYQETQYF.

The chain couples TRBV4-2 to TRBJ2-1; 12 nucleotides line up with TRBD2. This CDR3 region has 17 residues. CDR1 and CDR2 from the germline V gene are LGHNA and YNFKEQ. Germline trimming cut 4 bases from V and 4 bases from J; bases unmatched to any gene: 8. The CDR3 is CASSPRATSGGYNEQFF. The CDR3 DNA reads TGTGCCAGCAGCCCACGGGCGACTAGCGGGGGTTACAATGAGCAGTTCTTC.

The gene calls are TRBV5-1 and TRBJ1-2; D ambiguous. This CDR3 comprises 15 residues. The germline V gene encodes CDR1 SGHRS and CDR2 YFSETQ. V was pared by 2 bases and J by 3 bases, with 14 bases between. The chain's CDR3 is CASSFRREDHYGYTF. CDR3 in DNA: TGCGCCAGCAGCTTTCGGCGGGAAGACCACTATGGCTACACCTTC.

V and J are TRBV6-2 or TRBV6-3 and TRBJ1-5; TRBD1 aligns across 7 bases. The CDR3 spans 15 residues. Germline V lookup: CDR1 MNHEY, CDR2 SVGEGT. V was pared by 5 bases and J by 2 bases, with 6 bases of the junction left unmatched. CDR3 bases: TGTGCCAGCAGTAAGGACAGGTTCGGCAATCAGCCCCAGCATTTT. Protein: CASSKDRFGNQPQHF.

The chain joins TRBV11-1 to TRBJ1-3; possible D gene TRBD1, 6 bases. This CDR3 has 15 amino acids. Germline loops: CDR1 SGHAT, CDR2 FQDESV (reference sequence). Deletions cut 3 bases from V and 3 bases from J, with 12 bases between. The CDR3 DNA sequence: TGTGCCAGCAGCTTCGCGGGGGCCGGTGGAAACACCATATATTTT. Protein product: CASSFAGAGGNTIYF.